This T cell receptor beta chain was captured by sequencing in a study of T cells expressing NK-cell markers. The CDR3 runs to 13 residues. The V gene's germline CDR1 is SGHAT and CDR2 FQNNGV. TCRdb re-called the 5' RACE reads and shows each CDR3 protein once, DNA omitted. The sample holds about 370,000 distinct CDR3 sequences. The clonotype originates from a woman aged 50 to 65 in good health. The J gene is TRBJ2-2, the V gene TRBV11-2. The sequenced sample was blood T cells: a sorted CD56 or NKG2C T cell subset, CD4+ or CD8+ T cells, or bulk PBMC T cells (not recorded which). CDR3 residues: CASLSYGTGELFF.